These 4 T cell receptor beta chains originate from one sample sequenced in a study of blood T cells in healthy people across ages. With a J-beta primer mix and a sample-barcoded 5' primer, a second PCR ran about 7 to 12 cycles. A single record per CDR3 protein comes from TCRdb applying MiXCR to the 5' RACE reads. The data contain approximately 800,000 distinct CDR3 sequences, approximately 25% of them singletons. These records were also assigned to another study, of T cells of mothers and their children.

The sequenced material came from blood. These receptor sequences come from a boy aged 10-17 years in good health.

This chain links TRBV4-2 with TRBJ2-2; TRBD2 matches 7 bases. Germline V gene sequence: CDR1 LGHNA, CDR2 YNFKEQ. V gave up 5 bases and J gave up 4 bases; unmatched junction bases: 7. This CDR3 contains 15 residues. In DNA form, the CDR3 reads TGTGCCAGCAGCTTCCGTGGGGGGGGCACCGGGGAGCTGTTTTTT. Its translation: CASSFRGGGTGELFF.

J is TRBJ2-1 and V is TRBV28; the D call may be TRBD1 or TRBD2 (5 bases each). Trimming stripped 3 bases from V and 6 bases from J, with 12 bases between. Germline lookup yields CDR1 MDHEN and CDR2 SYDVKM. CDR3 size: 14 residues. The CDR3 DNA follows: TGTGCCAGCAGTTTGGGGGTTTTGTCCAATGAGCAGTTCTTC. Protein: CASSLGVLSNEQFF.

The genes are TRBV7-9 and TRBJ1-1, with 9 bases fitting TRBD1. V lost 5 bases, J lost 5 bases, and 3 bases stayed unmatched. In germline, CDR1 is SEHNR, CDR2 FQNEAQ (reference sequence). CDR3 length: 13 residues. CDR3 in amino acids: CASSNGQGTEAFF. CDR3 coding DNA: TGTGCCAGCAGCAACGGACAGGGGACTGAAGCTTTCTTT.

This clonotype was picked up many times. CDR3 nucleotide sequence: TGCGCCAGCAGCTTCTATCCGGCGGGGGGATCGTCCCAAGAGACCCAGTACTTC. The encoded protein is CASSFYPAGGSSQETQYF. The rearrangement uses TRBV5-1 and TRBJ2-5; 8 bases fit TRBD2. The V gene's germline CDR1 is SGHRS and CDR2 YFSETQ. The V and J ends lost 2 bases and 1 base, in that order; junction bases with no gene match: 13. There are 18 residues in the CDR3. The variable domain in full, completed from reference TRBV5-1 and TRBJ2-5, reads KAGVTQTPRYLIKTRGQQVTLSCSPISGHRSVSWYQQTPGQGLQFLFEYFSETQRNKGNFPGRFSGRQFSNSRSEMNVSTLELGDSALYLCASSFYPAGGSSQETQYFGPGTRLLVL.